The rows below give T cell receptor beta chains drawn from one sample of a study of blood T cells in healthy people across ages. A single record per CDR3 protein comes from TCRdb applying MiXCR to the 5' RACE reads. Of 1,500,000 or so distinct CDR3 sequences listed, approximately 43% are singletons. Material for sequencing was blood. The receptor set was obtained from a woman aged 18-29 years in good health. Each CDR3 is given with its conserved first and last residue. D genes are given only for firm matches. Not all rows give a size; the values are once, few, many and, for expanded clones, a class.

D: NA
size: NA
J: TRBJ2-5
V: TRBV5-1
DNA: TGCGCCAGCAGCTTGTTTGGGAATCAAGAGACCCAGTACTTC
CDR3: CASSLFGNQETQYF

D: TRBD2
size: NA
J: TRBJ2-3
V: TRBV13
DNA: TGTGCCAGCAGCCGGAGACTAGCGGCGCCCACAGATACGCAGTATTTT
CDR3: CASSRRLAAPTDTQYF

D: NA
size: many
J: TRBJ1-2
V: TRBV7-2
DNA: TGTGCCAGCAGCTTAGGCAGCTTATATGGCTACACCTTC
CDR3: CASSLGSLYGYTF

D: NA
size: NA
J: TRBJ2-4
V: TRBV6-5
DNA: TGTGCCAGCAGAGGGGACGGCACCAAAAACATTCAGTACTTC
CDR3: CASRGDGTKNIQYF

D: NA
size: few
J: TRBJ1-2
V: TRBV6-6
DNA: TGTGCCAGCAGTCCGACAGAACCAGGTGGGGGCTACACCTTC
CDR3: CASSPTEPGGGYTF

D: TRBD2
size: NA
J: TRBJ2-1
V: TRBV20-1
DNA: TGCAGTGCTGGGACTAGCTTTCCGAATGAGCAGTTCTTC
CDR3: CSAGTSFPNEQFF

D: TRBD1
size: NA
J: TRBJ2-7
V: TRBV9
DNA: TGTGCCAGCAGCGTAGGGAGGGGACAGGGGACCCACGAGCAGTACTTC
CDR3: CASSVGRGQGTHEQYF

D: NA
size: NA
J: TRBJ2-1
V: TRBV29-1
DNA: TGCAGCGTTGTTCGGGGGTACGGGGTCAATGAGCAGTTCTTC
CDR3: CSVVRGYGVNEQFF

D: TRBD2
size: NA
J: TRBJ2-3
V: TRBV7-2
DNA: TGTGCCAGCAGCTTAGTGGGGACTAGCGGGGGGCCCACAGATACGCAGTATTTT
CDR3: CASSLVGTSGGPTDTQYF

D: NA
size: NA
J: TRBJ1-2
V: TRBV4-1
DNA: TGCGCCAGCAGCCAAGAACAGGTGCGGGGCCGAGTGGGGAGAGGCTACACCTTC
CDR3: CASSQEQVRGRVGRGYTF

D: TRBD2
size: few
J: TRBJ2-1
V: TRBV7-2
DNA: TGTGCCAGCAGCTTCTCCTTGACTAGCGGGAGTTATGAGCAGTTCTTC
CDR3: CASSFSLTSGSYEQFF

D: NA
size: NA
J: TRBJ2-3
V: TRBV20-1
DNA: TGCAGCAATACAGATAGCACAGATACGCAGTATTTT
CDR3: CSNTDSTDTQYF

D: TRBD1
size: few
J: TRBJ1-1
V: TRBV7-2
DNA: TGTGCCAGCAGCTGGGGGGACAGGATGAACACTGAAGCTTTCTTT
CDR3: CASSWGDRMNTEAFF

D: NA
size: few
J: TRBJ2-7
V: TRBV4-3
DNA: TGCGCCAGCAGCTACCTGGGGGACGGGACCTACGAGCAGTACTTC
CDR3: CASSYLGDGTYEQYF

D: NA
size: NA
J: TRBJ1-5
V: TRBV6-1
DNA: TGTGCCAGCAGTGATCGGAGGGATCAGCCCCAGCATTTT
CDR3: CASSDRRDQPQHF